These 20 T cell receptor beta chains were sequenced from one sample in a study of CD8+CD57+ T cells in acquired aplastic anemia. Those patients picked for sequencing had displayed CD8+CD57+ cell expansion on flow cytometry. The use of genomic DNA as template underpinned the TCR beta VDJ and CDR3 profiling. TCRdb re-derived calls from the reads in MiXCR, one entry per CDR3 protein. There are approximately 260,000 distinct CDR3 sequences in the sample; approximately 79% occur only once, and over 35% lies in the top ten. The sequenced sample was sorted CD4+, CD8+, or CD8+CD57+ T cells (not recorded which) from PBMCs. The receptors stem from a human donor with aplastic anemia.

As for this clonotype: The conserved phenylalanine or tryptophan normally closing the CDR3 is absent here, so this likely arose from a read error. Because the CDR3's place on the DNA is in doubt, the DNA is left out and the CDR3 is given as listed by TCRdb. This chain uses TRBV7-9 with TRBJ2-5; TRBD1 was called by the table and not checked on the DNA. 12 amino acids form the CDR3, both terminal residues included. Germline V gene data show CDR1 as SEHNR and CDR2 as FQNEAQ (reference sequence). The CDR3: CAGQGHRGTECY.

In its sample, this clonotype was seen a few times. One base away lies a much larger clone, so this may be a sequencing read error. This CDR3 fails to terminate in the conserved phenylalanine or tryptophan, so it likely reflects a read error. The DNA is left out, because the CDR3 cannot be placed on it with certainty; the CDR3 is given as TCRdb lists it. CDR3 in amino acids: CASSYQRSGGRDE. The V call is TRBV7-9, the J call TRBJ2-3; the listed D gene, TRBD1, was not tested against the DNA. CDR1 and CDR2 from the germline V gene are SEHNR and FQNEAQ (reference sequence). Both ends counted, the CDR3 spans 13 residues.

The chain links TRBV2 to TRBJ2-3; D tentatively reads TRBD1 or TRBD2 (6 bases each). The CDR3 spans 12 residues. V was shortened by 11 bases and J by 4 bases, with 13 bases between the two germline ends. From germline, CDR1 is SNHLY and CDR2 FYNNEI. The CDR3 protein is CAGGGGSDTQYF. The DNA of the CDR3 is TGTGCCGGGGGCGGAGGGTCAGATACGCAGTATTTT.

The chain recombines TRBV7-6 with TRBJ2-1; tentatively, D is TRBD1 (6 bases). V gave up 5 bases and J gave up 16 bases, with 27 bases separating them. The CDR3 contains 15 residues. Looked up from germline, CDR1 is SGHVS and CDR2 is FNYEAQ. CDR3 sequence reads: CASSPDRLLSPLHFF. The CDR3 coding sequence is TGTGCCAGCAGCCCGGACAGATTACTTTCACCCCTCCACTTCTTC.

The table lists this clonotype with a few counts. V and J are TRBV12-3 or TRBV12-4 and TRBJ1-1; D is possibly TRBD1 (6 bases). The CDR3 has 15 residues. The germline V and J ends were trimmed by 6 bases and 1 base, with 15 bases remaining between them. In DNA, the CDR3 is TGTGCCAGCAGACAAGATCTGACAGGGAACACTGAAGCTTTCTTT. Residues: CASRQDLTGNTEAFF.

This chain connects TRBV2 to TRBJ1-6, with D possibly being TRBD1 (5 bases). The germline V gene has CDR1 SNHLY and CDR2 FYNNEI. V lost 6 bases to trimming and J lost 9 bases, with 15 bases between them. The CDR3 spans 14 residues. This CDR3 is CASRAGGTLSPLHF. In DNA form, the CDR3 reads TGTGCCAGCAGGGCGGGGGGAACACTTTCACCCCTCCACTTT.

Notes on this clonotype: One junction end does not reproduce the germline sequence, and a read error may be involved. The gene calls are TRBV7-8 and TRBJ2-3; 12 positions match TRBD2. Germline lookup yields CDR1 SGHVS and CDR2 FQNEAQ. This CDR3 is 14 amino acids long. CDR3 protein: CASSLAGGAHDTHF. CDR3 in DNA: TGTGCCAGCAGCCTAGCGGGAGGGGCCCATGATACGCATTTT.

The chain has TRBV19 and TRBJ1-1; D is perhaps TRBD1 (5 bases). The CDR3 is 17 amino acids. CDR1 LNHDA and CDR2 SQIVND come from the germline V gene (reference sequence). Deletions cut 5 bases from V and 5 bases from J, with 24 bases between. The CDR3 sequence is CASSLQTLRGGETEAFF. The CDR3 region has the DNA TGTGCCAGTAGTCTTCAAACCCTCCGTGGGGGGGAGACTGAAGCTTTCTTT.

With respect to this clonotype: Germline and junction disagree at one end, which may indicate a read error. The CDR3 bases are TGTGCCAGCAGCGGAGCGGGTGGCGGCGGCTACAACTTCCTGACTTTC. This encodes CASSGAGGGGYNFLTF. This chain links TRBV9 with TRBJ2-6; TRBD2 is a possible D gene (6 bases). Germline assignment: CDR1 SGDLS and CDR2 YYNGEE. The CDR3 has 16 amino acids.

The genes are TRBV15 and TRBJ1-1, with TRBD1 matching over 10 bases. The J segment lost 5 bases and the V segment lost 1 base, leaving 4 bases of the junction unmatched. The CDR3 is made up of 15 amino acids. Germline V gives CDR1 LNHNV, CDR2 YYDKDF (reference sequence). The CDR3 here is CATSRGTGGWTEAFF. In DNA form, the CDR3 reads TGTGCCACCAGCAGAGGGACAGGGGGATGGACTGAAGCTTTCTTT. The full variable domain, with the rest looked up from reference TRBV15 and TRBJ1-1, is DAMVIQNPRYQVTQFGKPVTLSCSQTLNHNVMYWYQQKSSQAPKLLFHYYDKDFNNEADTPDNFQSRRPNTSFCFLDIRSPGLGDTAMYLCATSRGTGGWTEAFFGQGTRLTVV.

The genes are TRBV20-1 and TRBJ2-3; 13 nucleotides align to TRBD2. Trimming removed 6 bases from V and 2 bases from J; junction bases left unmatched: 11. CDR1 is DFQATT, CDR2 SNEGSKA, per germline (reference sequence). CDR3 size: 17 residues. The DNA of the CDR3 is TGCAGTGCATGGACTAGCGGGAGTACTGGAGTCACAGATACGCAGTATTTT. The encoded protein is CSAWTSGSTGVTDTQYF.

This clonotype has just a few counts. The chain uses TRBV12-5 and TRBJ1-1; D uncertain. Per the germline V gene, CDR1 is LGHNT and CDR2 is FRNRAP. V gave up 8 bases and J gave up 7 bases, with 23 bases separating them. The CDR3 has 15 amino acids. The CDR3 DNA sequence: TGTGCTAGTAGCTCATCAGGCGGAGGGCAAGATGAAGCTTTCTTT. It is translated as CASSSSGGGQDEAFF. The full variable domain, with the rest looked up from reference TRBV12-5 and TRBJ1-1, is DARVTQTPRHKVTEMGQEVTMRCQPILGHNTVFWYRQTMMQGLELLAYFRNRAPLDDSGMPKDRFSAEMPDATLATLKIQPSEPRDSAVYFCASSSSGGGQDEAFFGQGTRLTVV.

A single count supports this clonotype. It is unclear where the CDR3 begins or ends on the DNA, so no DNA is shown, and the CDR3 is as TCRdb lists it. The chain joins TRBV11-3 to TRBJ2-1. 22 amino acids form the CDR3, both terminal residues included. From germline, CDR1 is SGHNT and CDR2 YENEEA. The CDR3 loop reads CDSSIYLCGVDPPGPYRNEQFF.

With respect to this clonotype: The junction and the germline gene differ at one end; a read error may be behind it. The CDR3 DNA reads as TGTGCCACCAGTAGAGGCAGGGAGGCGGAGACCCAGTACTTC. Translating gives CATSRGREAETQYF. The J gene is TRBJ2-5, the V gene TRBV2, with D possibly being TRBD2 (6 bases). The CDR3 totals 14 residues. Germline CDR1 SNHLY, CDR2 FYNNEI.

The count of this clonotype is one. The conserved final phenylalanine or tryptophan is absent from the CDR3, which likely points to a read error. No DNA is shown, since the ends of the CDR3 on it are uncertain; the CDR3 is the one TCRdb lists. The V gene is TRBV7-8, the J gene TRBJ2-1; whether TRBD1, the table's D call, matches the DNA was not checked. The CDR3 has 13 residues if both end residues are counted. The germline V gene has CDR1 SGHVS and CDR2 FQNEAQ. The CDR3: CASSFRPDGEPLS.

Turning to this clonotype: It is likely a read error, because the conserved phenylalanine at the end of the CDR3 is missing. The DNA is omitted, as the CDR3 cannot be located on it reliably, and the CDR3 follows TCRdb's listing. The CDR3 loop is CASRKPPEVNTAEHYG. The rearrangement joins TRBV10-3 to TRBJ2-7; the DNA was not compared with TRBD1, the D call given in the table. The CDR3 spans 16 residues, counting both ends. The germline gives CDR1 ENHRY, CDR2 SYGVKD.

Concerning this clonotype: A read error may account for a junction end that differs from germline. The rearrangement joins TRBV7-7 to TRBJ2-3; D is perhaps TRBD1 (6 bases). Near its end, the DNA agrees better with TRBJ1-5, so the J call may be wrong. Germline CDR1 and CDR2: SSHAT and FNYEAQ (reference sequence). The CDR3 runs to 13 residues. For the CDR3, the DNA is TGTTCCAGCGGGGACGGGGGCAGAACAACGCAGCATTTT. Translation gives CSSGDGGRTTQHF.

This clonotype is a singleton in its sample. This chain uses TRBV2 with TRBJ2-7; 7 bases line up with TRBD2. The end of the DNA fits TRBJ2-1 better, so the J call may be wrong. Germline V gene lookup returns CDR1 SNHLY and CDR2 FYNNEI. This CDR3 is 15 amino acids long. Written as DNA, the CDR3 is TGTGCCAGCAGAGACTCTAGCGGAGCGGACAATGAGCAGTTCTTC. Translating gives CASRDSSGADNEQFF.

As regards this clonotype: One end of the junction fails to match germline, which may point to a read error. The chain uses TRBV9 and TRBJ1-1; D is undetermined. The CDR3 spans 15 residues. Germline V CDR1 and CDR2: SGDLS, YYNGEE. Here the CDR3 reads CASGVAGNMQYLAFF. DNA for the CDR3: TGTGCCAGCGGCGTAGCTGGGAACATGCAGTACTTAGCTTTCTTT.

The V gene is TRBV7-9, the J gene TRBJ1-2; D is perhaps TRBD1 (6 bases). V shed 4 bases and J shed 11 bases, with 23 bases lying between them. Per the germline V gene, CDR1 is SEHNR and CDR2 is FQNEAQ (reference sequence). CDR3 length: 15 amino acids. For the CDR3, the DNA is TGTGCCAGCAGCTGGGCAGGGGAGGCCTACGAGCGGTACACCTTC. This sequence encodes CASSWAGEAYERYTF.